This is a list of T cell receptor beta chains from one sample in a study of metastatic and nonmetastatic thyroid tumors. Using MiXCR, TCRdb re-called clones from the PCR reads. Here the sample spans approximately 37,000 clones, approximately 15% being singletons. Material: blood. Source of these receptors: a male donor with papillary thyroid cancer or a benign thyroid nodule (not recorded which). Some clones in this sample may be carry-over from other donors' samples. Both conserved end residues are part of each CDR3. A D gene is named only where the DNA matches it firmly. Some rows have no size entry. The others give once, few or many, or a class for an expanded clone.

TRBV6-6	NA	TRBJ2-7	many	CASSYTTSSSYEQYF	TGTGCCAGCAGTTACACTACATCGAGCTCCTACGAGCAGTACTTC
TRBV20-1	NA	TRBJ2-7	many	CSASIRSEQYF	TGCAGTGCTAGCATAAGGTCCGAGCAGTACTTC
TRBV28	NA	TRBJ2-7	few	CASWWDNHEQYF	TGTGCCAGCTGGTGGGATAACCACGAGCAGTACTTC
TRBV4-3	TRBD1	TRBJ2-3	many	CASSQTGGGDTQYF	TGCGCCAGCAGCCAGACAGGGGGCGGGGATACGCAGTATTTT
TRBV28	NA	TRBJ2-7	many	CASSYYGEQYF	TGTGCCAGCAGTTACTACGGCGAGCAGTACTTC
TRBV9	NA	TRBJ2-1	many	CASSVGGNYNEQFF	TGTGCCAGCAGCGTAGGGGGGAACTACAATGAGCAGTTCTTC
TRBV6-2/TRBV6-3	NA	TRBJ1-2	many	CASSYSPMDHEGYTF	TGTGCCAGCAGTTACAGCCCGATGGATCATGAGGGCTACACCTTC
TRBV4-1	TRBD2	TRBJ2-3	many	CASSQVILAGRWGQYF	TGCGCCAGCAGCCAAGTCATACTAGCGGGACGGTGGGGGCAGTATTTT
TRBV6-2/TRBV6-3	TRBD2	TRBJ2-1	medium-sized	CASRESSGKQFF	TGTGCCAGCAGGGAGAGTAGCGGGAAGCAGTTCTTC
TRBV11-2	NA	TRBJ1-4	many	CASSLGQFNEKLFF	TGTGCCAGCAGCTTAGGCCAGTTTAATGAAAAACTGTTTTTT
TRBV7-2	TRBD1	TRBJ1-2	NA	CASSPQQGLLGGYTF	TGTGCCAGCAGCCCACAACAGGGGTTGTTGGGTGGCTACACCTTC
TRBV6-1	NA	TRBJ1-1	few	CASSGGVAGVSGTEAFF	TGTGCCAGCAGTGGGGGGGTGGCAGGGGTCTCGGGAACTGAAGCTTTCTTT
TRBV2	NA	TRBJ1-1	many	CASSEGPDLLYTEAFF	TGTGCCAGCAGTGAAGGGCCCGACCTTCTATACACTGAAGCTTTCTTT
TRBV5-4	NA	TRBJ2-3	many	CASSSRGETNTQYF	TGTGCCAGCAGCAGCAGGGGTGAGACCAATACGCAGTATTTT
TRBV9	NA	TRBJ2-1	NA	CASSVGEHGAQNEQFF	TGTGCCAGCAGCGTAGGAGAACATGGGGCGCAAAATGAGCAGTTCTTC
TRBV30	NA	TRBJ1-1	many	CAWIEPQNTEAFF	TGTGCCTGGATCGAACCCCAGAACACTGAAGCTTTCTTT
TRBV18	TRBD1	TRBJ2-7	NA	CASSLRDRAHEQYF	TGTGCCAGCTCACTCCGGGACAGGGCCCACGAGCAGTACTTC
TRBV10-3	TRBD2	TRBJ2-3	many	CAISESGSGSGSTDTQYF	TGTGCCATCAGTGAGTCGGGTAGCGGGAGTGGAAGCACAGATACGCAGTATTTT